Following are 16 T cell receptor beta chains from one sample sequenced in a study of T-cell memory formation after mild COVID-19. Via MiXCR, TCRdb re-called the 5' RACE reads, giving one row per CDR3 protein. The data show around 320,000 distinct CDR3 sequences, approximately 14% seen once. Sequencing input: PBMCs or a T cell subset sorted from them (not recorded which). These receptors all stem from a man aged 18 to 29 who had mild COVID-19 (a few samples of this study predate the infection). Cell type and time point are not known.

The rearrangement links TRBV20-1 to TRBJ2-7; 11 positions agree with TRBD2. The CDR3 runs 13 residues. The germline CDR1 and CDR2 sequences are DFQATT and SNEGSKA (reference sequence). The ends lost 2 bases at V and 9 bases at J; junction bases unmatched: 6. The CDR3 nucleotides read TGCAGTGCTAGAACTAGCGGGGGTGATTGGCAGTACGTC. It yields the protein CSARTSGGDWQYV.

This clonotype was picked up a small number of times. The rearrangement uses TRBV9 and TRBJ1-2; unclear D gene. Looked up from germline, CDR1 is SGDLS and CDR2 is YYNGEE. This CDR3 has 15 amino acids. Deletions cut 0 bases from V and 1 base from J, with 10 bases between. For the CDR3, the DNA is TGTGCCAGCAGCGTAGGGCAGCCGAATAACTATGGCTACACCTTC. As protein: CASSVGQPNNYGYTF.

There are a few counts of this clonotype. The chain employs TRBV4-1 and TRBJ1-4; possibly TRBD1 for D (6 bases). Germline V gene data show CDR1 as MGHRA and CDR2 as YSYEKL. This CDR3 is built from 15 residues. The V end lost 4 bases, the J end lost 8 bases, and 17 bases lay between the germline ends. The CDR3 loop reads CASSRLQGPGEKLFF. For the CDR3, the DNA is TGCGCCAGCAGCCGCCTACAGGGCCCGGGGGAAAAACTGTTTTTT.

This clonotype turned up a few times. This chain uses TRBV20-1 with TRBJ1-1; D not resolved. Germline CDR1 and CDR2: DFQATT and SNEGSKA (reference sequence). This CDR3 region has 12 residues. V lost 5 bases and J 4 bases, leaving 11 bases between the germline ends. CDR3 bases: TGCAGTGCTCCAGCCATGAGCACTGAAGCTTTCTTT. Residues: CSAPAMSTEAFF.

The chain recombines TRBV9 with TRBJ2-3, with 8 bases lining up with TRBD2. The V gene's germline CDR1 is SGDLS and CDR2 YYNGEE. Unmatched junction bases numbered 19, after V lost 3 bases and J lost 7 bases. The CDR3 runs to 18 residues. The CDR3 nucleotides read TGTGCCAGCAGCGGGGCCCCCTGGCGGGGGGCCCTGGGGAATACGCAGTATTTT. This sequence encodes CASSGAPWRGALGNTQYF.

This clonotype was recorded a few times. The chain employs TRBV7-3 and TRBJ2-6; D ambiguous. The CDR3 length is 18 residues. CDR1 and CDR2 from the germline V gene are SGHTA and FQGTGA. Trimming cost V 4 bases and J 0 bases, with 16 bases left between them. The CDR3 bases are TGTGCCAGCAGCTCCTTCGCGCCCTCTCGCTCTGGGGCCAACGTCCTGACTTTC. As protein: CASSSFAPSRSGANVLTF.

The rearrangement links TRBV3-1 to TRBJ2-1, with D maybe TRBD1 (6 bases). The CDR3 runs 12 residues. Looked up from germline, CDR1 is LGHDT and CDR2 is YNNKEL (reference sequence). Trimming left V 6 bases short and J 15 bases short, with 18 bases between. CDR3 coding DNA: TGTGCCAGCAGGCCCACCGCAGGGGATCCGTTCTTC. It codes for CASRPTAGDPFF.

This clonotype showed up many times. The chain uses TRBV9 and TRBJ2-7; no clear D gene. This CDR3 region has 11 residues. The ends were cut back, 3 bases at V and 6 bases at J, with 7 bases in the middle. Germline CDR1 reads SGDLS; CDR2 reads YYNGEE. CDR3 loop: CASSGAGEQYF. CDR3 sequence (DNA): TGTGCCAGCAGCGGAGCTGGCGAGCAGTACTTC.

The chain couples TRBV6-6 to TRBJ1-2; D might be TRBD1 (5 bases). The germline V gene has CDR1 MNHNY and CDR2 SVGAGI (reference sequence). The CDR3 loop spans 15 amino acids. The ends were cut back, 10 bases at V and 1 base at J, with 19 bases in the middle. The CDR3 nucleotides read TGTGCCACCAGGGATAATCCCCCTTTTAACTATGGCTACACCTTC. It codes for CATRDNPPFNYGYTF.

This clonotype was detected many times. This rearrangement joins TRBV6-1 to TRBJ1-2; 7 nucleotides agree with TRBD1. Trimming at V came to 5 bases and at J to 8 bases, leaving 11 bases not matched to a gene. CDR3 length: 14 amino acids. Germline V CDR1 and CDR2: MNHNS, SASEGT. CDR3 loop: CASSNRGSSPGYTF. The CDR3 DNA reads TGTGCCAGCAGTAACAGGGGATCCAGCCCCGGCTACACCTTC.

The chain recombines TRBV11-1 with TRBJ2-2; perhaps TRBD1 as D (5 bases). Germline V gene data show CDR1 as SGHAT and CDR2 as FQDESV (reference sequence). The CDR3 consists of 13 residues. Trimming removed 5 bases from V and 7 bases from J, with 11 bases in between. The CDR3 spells CASSAWGGGELFF. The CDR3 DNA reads TGTGCCAGCAGCGCTTGGGGCGGCGGGGAGCTGTTTTTT.

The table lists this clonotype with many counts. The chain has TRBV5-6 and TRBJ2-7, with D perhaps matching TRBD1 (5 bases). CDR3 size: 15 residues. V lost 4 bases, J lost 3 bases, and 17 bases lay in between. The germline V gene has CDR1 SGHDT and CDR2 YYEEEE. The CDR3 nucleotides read TGTGCCAGCAGCCGGAACAGGAACCCTGTCTACGAGCAGTACTTC. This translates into CASSRNRNPVYEQYF. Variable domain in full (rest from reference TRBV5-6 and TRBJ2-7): DAGVTQSPTHLIKTRGQQVTLRCSPKSGHDTVSWYQQALGQGPQFIFQYYEEEERQRGNFPDRFSGHQFPNYSSELNVNALLLGDSALYLCASSRNRNPVYEQYFGPGTRLTVT.

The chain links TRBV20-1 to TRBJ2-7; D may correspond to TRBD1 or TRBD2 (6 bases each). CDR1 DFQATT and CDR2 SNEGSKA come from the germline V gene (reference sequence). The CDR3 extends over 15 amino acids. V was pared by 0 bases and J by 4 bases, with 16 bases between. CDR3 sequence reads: CSAREGRGPGYEQYV. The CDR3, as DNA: TGCAGTGCTAGAGAGGGACGGGGGCCAGGTTACGAGCAGTACGTC.

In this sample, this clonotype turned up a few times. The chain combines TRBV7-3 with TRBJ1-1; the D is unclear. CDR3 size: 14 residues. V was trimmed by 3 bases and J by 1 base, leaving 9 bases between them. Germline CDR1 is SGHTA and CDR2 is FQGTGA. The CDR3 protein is CASSLNWGNTEAFF. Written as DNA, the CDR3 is TGTGCCAGCAGCTTGAACTGGGGGAACACTGAAGCTTTCTTT.

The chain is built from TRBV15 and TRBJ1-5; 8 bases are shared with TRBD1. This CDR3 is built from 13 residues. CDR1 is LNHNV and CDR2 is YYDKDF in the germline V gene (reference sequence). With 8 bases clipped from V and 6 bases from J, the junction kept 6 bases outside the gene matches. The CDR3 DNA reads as TGTGCCACCCAGGACAGGGAGCGTCAGCCCCAGCATTTT. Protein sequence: CATQDRERQPQHF. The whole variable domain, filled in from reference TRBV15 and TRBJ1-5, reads DAMVIQNPRYQVTQFGKPVTLSCSQTLNHNVMYWYQQKSSQAPKLLFHYYDKDFNNEADTPDNFQSRRPNTSFCFLDIRSPGLGDTAMYLCATQDRERQPQHFGDGTRLSIL.

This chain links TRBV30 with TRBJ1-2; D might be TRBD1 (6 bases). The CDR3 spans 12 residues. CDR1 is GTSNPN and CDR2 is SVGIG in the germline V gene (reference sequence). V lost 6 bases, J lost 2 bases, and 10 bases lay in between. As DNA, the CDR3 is TGTGCCTGCCTAACAGGGAACTATGGCTACACCTTC. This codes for CACLTGNYGYTF.